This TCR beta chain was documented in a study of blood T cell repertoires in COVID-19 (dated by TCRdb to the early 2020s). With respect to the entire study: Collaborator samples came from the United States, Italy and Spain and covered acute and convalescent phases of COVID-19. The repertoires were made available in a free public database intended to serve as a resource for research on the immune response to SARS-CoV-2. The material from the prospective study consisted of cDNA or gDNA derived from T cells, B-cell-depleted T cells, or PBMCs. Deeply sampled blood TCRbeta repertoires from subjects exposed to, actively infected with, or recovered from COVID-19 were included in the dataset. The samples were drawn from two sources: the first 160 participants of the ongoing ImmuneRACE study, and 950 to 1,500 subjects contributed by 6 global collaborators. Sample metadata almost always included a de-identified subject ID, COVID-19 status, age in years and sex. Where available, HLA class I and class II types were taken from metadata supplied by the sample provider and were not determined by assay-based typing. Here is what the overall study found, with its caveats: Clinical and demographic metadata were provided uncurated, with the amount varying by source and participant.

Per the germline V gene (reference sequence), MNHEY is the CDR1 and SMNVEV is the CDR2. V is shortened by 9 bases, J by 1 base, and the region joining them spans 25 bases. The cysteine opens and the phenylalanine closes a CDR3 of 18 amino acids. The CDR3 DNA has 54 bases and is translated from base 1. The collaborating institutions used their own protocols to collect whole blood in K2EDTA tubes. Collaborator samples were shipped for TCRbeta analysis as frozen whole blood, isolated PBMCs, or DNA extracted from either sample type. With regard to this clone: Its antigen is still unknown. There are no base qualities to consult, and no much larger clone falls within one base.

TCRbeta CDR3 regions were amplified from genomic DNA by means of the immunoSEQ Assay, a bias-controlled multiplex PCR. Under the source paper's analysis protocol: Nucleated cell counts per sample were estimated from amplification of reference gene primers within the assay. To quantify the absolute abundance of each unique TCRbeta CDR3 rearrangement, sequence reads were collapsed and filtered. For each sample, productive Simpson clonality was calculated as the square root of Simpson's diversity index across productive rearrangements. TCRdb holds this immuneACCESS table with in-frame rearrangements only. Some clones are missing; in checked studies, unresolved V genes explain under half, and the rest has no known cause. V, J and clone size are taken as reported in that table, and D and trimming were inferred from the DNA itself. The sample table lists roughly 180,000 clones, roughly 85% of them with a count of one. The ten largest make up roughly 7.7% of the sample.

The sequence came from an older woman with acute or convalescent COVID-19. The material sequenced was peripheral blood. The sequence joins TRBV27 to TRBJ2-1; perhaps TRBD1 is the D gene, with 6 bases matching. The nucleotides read TGTGCCAGTACGAATCCCAAACAGGGTTGGTTATCCTACAATGAGCAGTTCTTC. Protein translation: CASTNPKQGWLSYNEQFF.